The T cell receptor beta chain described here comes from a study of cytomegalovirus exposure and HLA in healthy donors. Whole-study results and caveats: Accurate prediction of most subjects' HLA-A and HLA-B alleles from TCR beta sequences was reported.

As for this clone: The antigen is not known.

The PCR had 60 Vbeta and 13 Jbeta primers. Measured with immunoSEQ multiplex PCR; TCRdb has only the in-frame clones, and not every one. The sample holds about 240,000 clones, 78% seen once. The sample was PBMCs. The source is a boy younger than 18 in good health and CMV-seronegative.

CDR3 DNA sequence: TGCGCCAGCAGCCATTCCAATCACAGGGTTAATGAGCAGTTCTTC. This translates into CASSHSNHRVNEQFF. The genes are TRBV4-1 and TRBJ2-1; the D gene is possibly TRBD1 (6 bases). The CDR3 covers 15 residues. V was trimmed by 3 bases and J by 7 bases, leaving 16 bases between them. Per the germline V gene, CDR1 is MGHRA and CDR2 is YSYEKL.